One sample yielded the 26 T cell receptor beta chains listed below, sequenced in a study of identical twins. TCRdb re-derived calls from the 5' RACE reads in MiXCR, one entry per CDR3 protein. The repertoire consists of 600,000 to 850,000 distinct CDR3 sequences, with over 15% occurring once and the leading ten covering 10% to 15%. These sequences were also reported in another study, on T cells expressing NK-cell markers.

Material: PBMCs. The receptors shown here come from a woman aged 18-29 years in good health.

This clonotype was detected only a few times. The chain joins TRBV2 to TRBJ2-2; D gene unclear. The V end was cut by 3 bases, the J end by 4 bases, with 9 bases between. The CDR3 extends over 14 amino acids. Per germline, CDR1 SNHLY and CDR2 FYNNEI. The CDR3 spells CASSDALGTGELFF. The CDR3 DNA is TGTGCCAGCAGTGACGCTTTGGGCACCGGGGAGCTGTTTTTT.

The chain has TRBV5-1 and TRBJ2-5; D not certain. Per the germline V gene, CDR1 is SGHRS and CDR2 is YFSETQ. V dropped 2 bases and J dropped 5 bases, with 7 bases sitting between them. This CDR3 comprises 12 residues. This CDR3 reads CASSLNTETQYF. In nucleotides, the CDR3 is TGCGCCAGCAGCTTAAACACCGAGACCCAGTACTTC.

The chain is built from TRBV5-1 and TRBJ1-1, with D possibly being TRBD1 (6 bases). The CDR3 covers 17 residues. Germline V gene sequence: CDR1 SGHRS, CDR2 YFSETQ. V lost 0 bases to trimming and J lost 4 bases, with 19 bases between them. CDR3 region: CASSLAPGDNSGTEAFF. CDR3 DNA sequence: TGCGCCAGCAGCTTGGCCCCGGGGGACAACTCGGGCACTGAAGCTTTCTTT.

The V call is TRBV5-4, the J call TRBJ1-1; D remains unclear. The CDR3 totals 15 residues. Trimming stripped 0 bases from V and 0 bases from J, with 9 bases between. Germline V gives CDR1 SGHNT, CDR2 YYREEE (reference sequence). The CDR3 here is CASSLGRSMNTEAFF. The CDR3 DNA reads TGTGCCAGCAGCTTGGGTAGGAGCATGAACACTGAAGCTTTCTTT. Based on the CDR3 plus reference TRBV5-4 and TRBJ1-1, the full variable domain is ETGVTQSPTHLIKTRGQQVTLRCSSQSGHNTVSWYQQALGQGPQFIFQYYREEENGRGNFPPRFSGLQFPNYSSELNVNALELDDSALYLCASSLGRSMNTEAFFGQGTRLTVV.

The chain joins TRBV6-1 to TRBJ2-4; a weak D match, TRBD2 (6 bases). Per the germline V gene, CDR1 is MNHNS and CDR2 is SASEGT. CDR3 length: 12 amino acids. Deletions cut 10 bases from V and 6 bases from J, with 13 bases between. Written as DNA, the CDR3 is TGTGCCACGTCGGAGGGGCGAAACATTCAGTACTTC. Residues: CATSEGRNIQYF.

The chain recombines TRBV20-1 with TRBJ2-7; maybe TRBD2 (6 bases). Deletions cut 3 bases from V and 3 bases from J, with 15 bases between. The CDR3 length is 14 residues. Germline V gene data show CDR1 as DFQATT and CDR2 as SNEGSKA (reference sequence). The CDR3 DNA is TGCAGTGCTAGGATAGTGCGGGACGACTACGAGCAGTACTTC. It translates to CSARIVRDDYEQYF.

This clonotype came up a few times. V usage is TRBV6-1 and J usage is TRBJ2-6; tentative D call: TRBD1 (6 bases). The V end lost 5 bases, the J end lost 4 bases, and 15 bases lay between the germline ends. The CDR3 has 16 residues. Germline assignment: CDR1 MNHNS and CDR2 SASEGT. CDR3 sequence reads: CASSTTGRVGANVLTF. CDR3 coding DNA: TGTGCCAGCAGTACGACAGGCCGTGTCGGGGCCAACGTCCTGACTTTC.

The chain carries TRBV25-1 and TRBJ2-5, with D possibly matching TRBD1 (5 bases). The CDR3 totals 12 residues. The V end lost 8 bases, the J end lost 5 bases, and 12 bases lay between the germline ends. CDR1 is MGHDK, CDR2 SYGVNS, per germline. Here the CDR3 DNA reads TGTGCCAGCGGCAGGGTACCGGAGACCCAGTACTTC. Translation: CASGRVPETQYF.

The genes are TRBV29-1 and TRBJ1-5; TRBD1 matches at 7 bases. Trimming took 6 bases from V and 5 from J; bases not matched to a gene: 10. The CDR3 spans 14 residues. The germline V gene encodes CDR1 SQVTM and CDR2 ANQGSEA. CDR3 loop: CSVLQGTADQPQHF. Here the CDR3 DNA reads TGCAGCGTCCTGCAGGGGACAGCGGATCAGCCCCAGCATTTT. Complete variable domain (other parts from reference TRBV29-1 and TRBJ1-5): SAVISQKPSRDICQRGTSLTIQCQVDSQVTMMFWYRQQPGQSLTLIATANQGSEATYESGFVIDKFPISRPNLTFSTLTVSNMSPEDSSIYLCSVLQGTADQPQHFGDGTRLSIL.

The chain recombines TRBV12-3 or TRBV12-4 with TRBJ2-1; a possible D gene is TRBD2 (5 bases). The CDR3 is made up of 14 amino acids. V was trimmed by 6 bases and J by 6 bases, leaving 15 bases between them. CDR3 region: CASSPNPLANEQFF. The CDR3 DNA reads as TGTGCCAGCAGCCCAAACCCCCTAGCCAATGAGCAGTTCTTC.

CDR3 sequence: CASGLTGGRGEQYF. The DNA of the CDR3 is TGTGCTAGTGGTTTGACAGGAGGACGGGGCGAGCAGTACTTC. The chain joins TRBV12-5 to TRBJ2-7; D is tentatively TRBD1 or TRBD2 (5 bases each). V lost 2 bases and J lost 6, with 14 bases in between. Germline CDR1 and CDR2: LGHNT and FRNRAP. The CDR3 spans 14 residues.

This clonotype was observed a few times. The gene calls are TRBV5-1 and TRBJ2-1, with 10 bases aligning to TRBD2. This CDR3 spans 14 amino acids. CDR1 is SGHRS and CDR2 is YFSETQ in the germline V gene. Germline trimming cut 0 bases from V and 9 bases from J; bases unmatched to any gene: 3. The DNA for the CDR3 is TGCGCCAGCAGCTTGGTACTAGCGGGATTTGAGCAGTTCTTC. This translates into CASSLVLAGFEQFF.

The chain carries TRBV6-1 and TRBJ2-1, with a possible D match to TRBD2 (7 bases). The CDR3 sequence is 15 residues long. The V gene's germline CDR1 is MNHNS and CDR2 SASEGT. V lost 7 bases and J lost 7, with 20 bases in between. The CDR3 reads CASTSGGAGANEQFF. In DNA form, the CDR3 reads TGTGCCAGCACGTCTGGGGGGGCAGGGGCGAATGAGCAGTTCTTC.

The table lists this clonotype with a few counts. This chain links TRBV4-3 with TRBJ2-2; 8 bases line up with TRBD2. Trimming at V came to 1 base and at J to 0 bases, leaving 10 bases not matched to a gene. Germline V gene data show CDR1 as LGHNA and CDR2 as YSLEER. The CDR3 runs to 19 residues. In DNA, the CDR3 is TGCGCCAGCAGCCAAGCAGGGACTAGAGGGGTCGCGAACACCGGGGAGCTGTTTTTT. Its translation is CASSQAGTRGVANTGELFF.

This clonotype was counted a few times. The gene calls are TRBV9 and TRBJ2-3, with a weak D call TRBD2 (5 bases). The V gene lost 4 bases and the J gene lost 1 base, with 13 bases spanning the gap. The CDR3 has 15 amino acids. Germline V gene data show CDR1 as SGDLS and CDR2 as YYNGEE. Written as DNA, the CDR3 is TGTGCCAGCAGCCTGCAACGGGGTGGCACAGATACGCAGTATTTT. Translation gives CASSLQRGGTDTQYF.

The J gene is TRBJ2-7, the V gene TRBV5-1, with 10 nucleotides matching TRBD2. The CDR3 loop spans 15 amino acids. The germline V gene has CDR1 SGHRS and CDR2 YFSETQ. With V trimmed by 6 bases and J by 2 bases, 8 bases remained unmatched. This CDR3 reads CASTIAGGLTYEQYF. The CDR3 bases are TGCGCCAGCACGATAGCGGGAGGCCTTACCTACGAGCAGTACTTC.

The sample holds a few counts of this clonotype. J is TRBJ1-3 and V is TRBV12-3 or TRBV12-4, with D hard to call. The CDR3 has 13 amino acids. Trimming removed 0 bases at V and 10 bases at J, with 10 bases between. This CDR3 reads CASSLAALPTIYF. CDR3 sequence (DNA): TGTGCCAGCAGTTTAGCGGCGCTCCCGACCATATATTTT.

The chain couples TRBV7-2 to TRBJ2-2; maybe TRBD2 (5 bases). In germline, CDR1 is SGHTA, CDR2 FQGNSA. This CDR3 comprises 15 residues. V was shortened by 6 bases and J by 4 bases, with 15 bases between the two germline ends. The CDR3 spells CASSRDRDSTGELFF. DNA of the CDR3: TGTGCCAGCAGTCGCGACCGGGATTCCACCGGGGAGCTGTTTTTT.

A few counts support this clonotype. The V and J genes are TRBV29-1 and TRBJ2-7; the D is unclear. Trimming removed 6 bases from V and 5 bases from J, with 8 bases in between. CDR1 SQVTM and CDR2 ANQGSEA come from the germline V gene. The CDR3 length is 10 residues. Here the CDR3 DNA reads TGCAGCGTCCGCCATAACGAGCAGTACTTC. This translates into CSVRHNEQYF.

This clonotype was found a few times. The chain joins TRBV12-3 or TRBV12-4 to TRBJ2-1; D call uncertain. CDR3 size: 16 residues. Trimming took off 3 bases at V and 3 bases at J, with 15 bases between the two ends. The CDR3 bases are TGTGCCAGCAGTTTCTTCCGGAGTAGCCGCTACAATGAGCAGTTCTTC. Protein sequence: CASSFFRSSRYNEQFF.

The CDR3 DNA reads TGCAGTGCTGGAGGATGGGCCGATACGCAGTATTTT. Translation: CSAGGWADTQYF. The chain links TRBV20-1 to TRBJ2-3, with a tentative D call TRBD2 (5 bases). This CDR3 spans 12 amino acids. Germline CDR1 and CDR2: DFQATT and SNEGSKA (reference sequence). Trimming removed 5 bases from V and 6 bases from J, with 12 bases in between.

This clonotype appeared a few times. The V gene is TRBV12-3 or TRBV12-4, the J gene TRBJ2-7, with 7 bases aligning to TRBD2. The CDR3 is made up of 15 amino acids. V was pared by 5 bases and J by 7 bases, with 14 bases of the junction left unmatched. The CDR3 DNA reads as TGTGCCAGCAGTCCTGGATGGGGAGGGAGGTGGGAGCAGTACTTC. Translated, it gives CASSPGWGGRWEQYF.

This chain joins TRBV6-1 and TRBJ2-4; 10 positions agree with TRBD2. Trimming removed 8 bases from V and 1 base from J; junction bases left unmatched: 5. This CDR3 is 15 amino acids long. From germline, CDR1 is MNHNS and CDR2 SASEGT. CDR3 sequence: CASSSGSVAKNIQYF. In nucleotides, the CDR3 is TGTGCCAGCTCTAGCGGGAGCGTGGCCAAAAACATTCAGTACTTC.

In this sample, this clonotype turned up a few times. The chain joins TRBV6-5 to TRBJ2-7; TRBD2 might be the D (6 bases). Germline CDR1 reads MNHEY; CDR2 reads SVGAGI. Trimming shortened V by 2 bases and J by 3 bases, and 8 bases separated the two germline ends. There are 13 residues in the CDR3. The CDR3 nucleotides are TGTGCCAGCAGTTACAGGCGGGACTACGAGCAGTACTTC. Translating it yields CASSYRRDYEQYF.

The chain recombines TRBV29-1 with TRBJ2-3; TRBD1 matches 7 bases. CDR3 length equals 14 residues. Trimming took 2 bases from V and 0 from J; bases not matched to a gene: 2. Germline values: CDR1 SQVTM, CDR2 ANQGSEA. The CDR3, as DNA: TGCAGCGTTGAAACAGGGGTCAGCACAGATACGCAGTATTTT. Protein sequence: CSVETGVSTDTQYF.

The chain links TRBV27 to TRBJ2-3; TRBD2 agrees at 7 bases. Germline loops: CDR1 MNHEY, CDR2 SMNVEV (reference sequence). The V segment lost 6 bases and the J segment 0 bases; nucleotides outside the gene matches: 0. The CDR3 covers 13 residues. This CDR3 reads CASRAGSTDTQYF. In nucleotides, the CDR3 is TGTGCCAGCAGAGCGGGAAGCACAGATACGCAGTATTTT.